The T cell receptor beta chain under discussion was sequenced for a study of tumor-infiltrating lymphocytes in primary liver carcinoma. About the study: Surgery removed the patients' primary liver carcinoma. Tumor staging was T1-T3 N0M0; sizes spanned roughly 4.2 to 10 cm across. Patients included men and women of 30 to 69 years.

Blood RNA originated from unsorted whole blood, with germline DNA additionally extracted. With chronic HBV infection, the patients were also treatment-naive. Production of TCR beta cDNA used around 0.45 ug total RNA together with a constant-region primer. Each TCR beta library was derived from three nested multiplex PCR rounds that employed slightly modified ARM-PCR. A C-beta reverse primer and TRBV1-TRBV30 forward primers served in each of the first two PCR rounds, at 10 cycles apiece. TCRdb passed the multiplex PCR reads through MiXCR, listing each CDR3 protein once. This table holds 300,000 to 400,000 distinct CDR3 sequences, approximately 60% found once. The CDR3 consists of 15 residues. V lost 4 bases, J lost 5 bases, and 8 bases stayed unmatched. CDR1 and CDR2 from the germline V gene are DFQATT and SNEGSKA (reference sequence).

The sequenced sample was peripheral blood. This chain joins TRBV20-1 and TRBJ1-5, with 10 bases aligning to TRBD1. The TCR sequence derives from a man in his forties with primary liver carcinoma and hepatitis B virus infection. The CDR3 is CSAKFRDRGYQPQHF. In DNA form, the CDR3 reads TGCAGTGCTAAATTCCGGGACAGGGGCTATCAGCCCCAGCATTTT.